This TCR beta chain is from a study of beta chain features in type 1 diabetes. Of the isolated RNA, all was reverse transcribed, and so the sequenced material was expressed TCRB transcripts. Clones were read by immunoSEQ multiplex PCR, and TCRdb kept only the in-frame ones, dropping some. Of about 650,000 clones in the sample, 12% were seen once. Study outcomes and limitations: High-TCR-expressing cells could be over-represented by cDNA sequencing. Equally in patients and controls, PCR might preferentially amplify shorter templates. Type 1 diabetes patients showed a moderate but significant shortening of TCRB CDR3s in all four CD4+ subsets.

As concerns this clone: Its antigen is not identified.

Germline V gene lookup returns CDR1 SGDLS and CDR2 YYNGEE. J lost 5 bases, V lost 3 bases, and 6 bases had no gene match. This CDR3 has 14 amino acids. This receptor was identified in a man aged 30 to 45 with type 1 diabetes. The material sequenced was naive CD4+ T cells from blood. The chain combines TRBV9 with TRBJ1-2; TRBD1 aligns across 8 bases. CDR3 sequence: CASSAGTGRYGYTF. In DNA form, the CDR3 reads TGTGCCAGCAGCGCCGGGACAGGTCGATATGGCTACACCTTC.